A selection of T cell receptor beta chains follows, all from one sample in a study of blood T cells in healthy people across ages. TCRdb reanalysed the 5' RACE reads using MiXCR and keeps one entry per CDR3 protein. The sample shows 700,000 to 800,000 distinct CDR3 sequences, roughly 41% of them seen only once. The sequencing input was blood. These receptors originate from a woman aged 55-69 years in good health. The CDR3 runs from the conserved cysteine through the conserved F or W. A D gene is named only where the DNA matches it firmly. For some rows the clone size is stated as once, few or many, or as a class when expanded; others skip it.

D: -
V: TRBV7-2
size: -
J: TRBJ1-1
DNA: TGTGCCAGCAGCAGCAGGACAGCCACTGAAGCTTTCTTT
CDR3: CASSSRTATEAFF

D: TRBD1
V: TRBV12-3/TRBV12-4
size: -
J: TRBJ1-1
DNA: TGTGCCAGCAGTCCTGGGACAGGGGCGGCTGAAGCTTTCTTT
CDR3: CASSPGTGAAEAFF

D: -
V: TRBV7-6
size: few
J: TRBJ2-7
DNA: TGTGCCAGCAGCTTATTTGGAGGGGGCTCCTACGAGCAGTACTTC
CDR3: CASSLFGGGSYEQYF

D: TRBD2
V: TRBV7-3
size: few
J: TRBJ2-7
DNA: TGTGCCAGCAGCTTAACACTAGCGGGAGGGCTGAACGAGCAGTACTTC
CDR3: CASSLTLAGGLNEQYF

D: -
V: TRBV7-9
size: -
J: TRBJ2-7
DNA: TGTGCCACCCCAGAGGCACAGGACTCCTACGAGCAGTACTTC
CDR3: CATPEAQDSYEQYF

D: -
V: TRBV4-1
size: -
J: TRBJ2-7
DNA: TGCGCCAGCAGCCAGGACAGAGTTTACGAGCAGTACTTC
CDR3: CASSQDRVYEQYF

D: -
V: TRBV11-2
size: -
J: TRBJ2-1
DNA: TGTGCCAGCAGCTTTTGGGTGATACTTAGCTCCTACAATGAGCAGTTCTTC
CDR3: CASSFWVILSSYNEQFF

D: TRBD1
V: TRBV15
size: -
J: TRBJ1-2
DNA: TGTGCCACCAGCAGGGACCAAAATCCATGGACAGGGTATGGCTACACCTTC
CDR3: CATSRDQNPWTGYGYTF

D: -
V: TRBV7-2
size: many
J: TRBJ2-4
DNA: TGTGCCAGCAGCCAAGGAGCAGGGTTAACGGTAGCCAAAAACATTCAGTACTTC
CDR3: CASSQGAGLTVAKNIQYF

D: TRBD2
V: TRBV4-2
size: -
J: TRBJ2-3
DNA: TGTGCCAGCAGCCTGGGGCTAAGCGGGAGGGGCACAGATACGCAGTATTTT
CDR3: CASSLGLSGRGTDTQYF

D: TRBD2
V: TRBV29-1
size: -
J: TRBJ2-3
DNA: TGCAGCGCCCAGCGACTAGCACCGGATACGCAGTATTTT
CDR3: CSAQRLAPDTQYF

D: TRBD2
V: TRBV4-2
size: -
J: TRBJ2-3
DNA: TGTGCCAGCAGCCAAGATATAGCGGGAGAATACACAGATACGCAGTATTTT
CDR3: CASSQDIAGEYTDTQYF

D: TRBD2
V: TRBV28
size: -
J: TRBJ2-1
DNA: TGTGCCAGCACCCAATATGGGGTCCTAGCGGGCGGAAACAATGAGCAGTTCTTC
CDR3: CASTQYGVLAGGNNEQFF

D: TRBD1
V: TRBV6-6
size: -
J: TRBJ2-2
DNA: TGTGCCAGCAGCTCGGGACAGGGGTTGAACACCGGGGAGCTGTTTTTT
CDR3: CASSSGQGLNTGELFF

D: TRBD2
V: TRBV29-1
size: once
J: TRBJ2-5
DNA: TGCAGCGGGGGACTAGCGGACCTCCAAGAGACCCAGTACTTC
CDR3: CSGGLADLQETQYF

D: -
V: TRBV2
size: -
J: TRBJ2-3
DNA: TGTGCCAGCAGTGATCTTAGCACAGATACGCAGTATTTT
CDR3: CASSDLSTDTQYF

D: -
V: TRBV18
size: -
J: TRBJ2-7
DNA: TGTGCCAGCTCACCAGTTGGGGAGTCAGGTTTCGAGCAGTACTTC
CDR3: CASSPVGESGFEQYF

D: -
V: TRBV12-3/TRBV12-4
size: -
J: TRBJ1-1
DNA: TGTGCCAGCAGCGAGGGTGGAGGGCCCCCGCTAGCTTTCTTT
CDR3: CASSEGGGPPLAFF

D: -
V: TRBV27
size: once
J: TRBJ2-1
DNA: TGTGCCAGCAGTTTATTCAATGGGGGACAAGAGACCCAGTTCTTC
CDR3: CASSLFNGGQETQFF

D: -
V: TRBV7-9
size: -
J: TRBJ1-4
DNA: TGTGCCAGCTTGAACGGGTTGCGGGTGATGTATAATGAAAAACTGTTTTTT
CDR3: CASLNGLRVMYNEKLFF

D: TRBD2
V: TRBV5-1
size: -
J: TRBJ2-3
DNA: TGCGCCAGCAGCATCGCGGGGGGACGCACAGATACGCAGTATTTT
CDR3: CASSIAGGRTDTQYF

D: TRBD1
V: TRBV7-2
size: -
J: TRBJ2-1
DNA: TGTGCCAGCAGCCTCCAGGCACAGGGGGGCGTAGAGACCCAGTTCTTC
CDR3: CASSLQAQGGVETQFF

D: TRBD2
V: TRBV6-6
size: -
J: TRBJ2-7
DNA: TGTGCCAGCAGCCCCGATTGGGGGGGCGAGCAGTACTTC
CDR3: CASSPDWGGEQYF

D: TRBD1
V: TRBV20-1
size: many
J: TRBJ2-6
DNA: TGCAGTGCTAGAGATCGGACAGGGGTTGCATCTGGGGCCAACGTCCTGACTTTC
CDR3: CSARDRTGVASGANVLTF

D: -
V: TRBV5-6
size: few
J: TRBJ2-2
DNA: TGTGCCAGCAGCTTTGCGAACACCGGGGAGCTGTTTTTT
CDR3: CASSFANTGELFF

D: -
V: TRBV27
size: -
J: TRBJ1-6
DNA: TGTGCCAGCAGGGAGGGGCTGAGGAATTCACCCCTCCACTTT
CDR3: CASREGLRNSPLHF

D: TRBD1
V: TRBV7-2
size: few
J: TRBJ1-4
DNA: TGTGCCAGCAGCTCGTACAGGGGTATCGATGAAAAACTGTTTTTT
CDR3: CASSSYRGIDEKLFF

D: TRBD2
V: TRBV9
size: few
J: TRBJ2-3
DNA: TGTGCCAGCAGCGTAAGAGCGGGAGGGGACACAGATACGCAGTATTTT
CDR3: CASSVRAGGDTDTQYF

D: TRBD2
V: TRBV7-2
size: -
J: TRBJ2-3
DNA: TGTGCCAGCAGCTGGAGAGCGGGAGAGTTGACAGATACGCAGTATTTT
CDR3: CASSWRAGELTDTQYF

D: -
V: TRBV7-2
size: many
J: TRBJ2-1
DNA: TGTGCCAGCAGCTTATCGGGGAGCAATGAGCAGTTCTTC
CDR3: CASSLSGSNEQFF

D: -
V: TRBV4-2
size: -
J: TRBJ2-1
DNA: TGTCCCAGCAGCCTGGGGGCTAGCTCCTACAATGAGCAGTTCTTC
CDR3: CPSSLGASSYNEQFF

D: -
V: TRBV7-9
size: few
J: TRBJ1-4
DNA: TGTGCCAGCAGCCCGGGTCAGTCAGGGGCTAATGAAAAACTGTTTTTT
CDR3: CASSPGQSGANEKLFF